A selection of T cell receptor beta chains follows, all from one sample in a study of Ad26.COV2.S vaccination and SARS-CoV-2 variants. This table comes from immunoSEQ multiplex PCR, and its TCRdb copy is limited to in-frame clones, with some not included. Among about 250,000 clones, roughly 86% were seen once, and the ten largest hold approximately 3.3%. This specimen consisted of peripheral blood, obtained in a trial of Ad26.COV2.S vaccine versus placebo. These receptors all stem from a person aged 18 to 65 who received the Ad26.COV2.S COVID-19 vaccine or a placebo. The CDR3 runs from the conserved cysteine through the conserved F or W. D genes are given only for firm matches. Only some rows state a clone size, as once, few, many or a class for expanded clones.

TRBV14	-	-	TRBJ1-3	CASSRSDVFSGNTIYF	TGTGCCAGCAGCCGGTCGGACGTATTCTCTGGAAACACCATATATTTT
TRBV5-4	-	TRBD1	TRBJ2-7	CASSMDRGDEQYF	TGTGCCAGCAGCATGGACAGGGGCGACGAGCAGTACTTC
TRBV5-1	-	TRBD2	TRBJ2-3	CASSTGTSGADTQYF	TGCGCCAGCAGCACGGGGACTAGCGGGGCAGATACGCAGTATTTT
TRBV6-2/TRBV6-3	few	-	TRBJ1-6	CASSHTINDGEFTPHF	TGTGCCAGCAGCCACACCATTAATGACGGCGAATTCACCCCGCACTTT
TRBV28	-	-	TRBJ2-4	CASSNQVLKNIQYF	TGTGCCAGCAGTAACCAGGTTTTGAAAAACATTCAGTACTTC
TRBV24-1	-	-	TRBJ1-5	CATSAGFGQPQHF	TGTGCCACCAGTGCAGGGTTCGGGCAGCCCCAGCATTTT
TRBV29-1	-	-	TRBJ1-1	CSVAPASANTEAFF	TGCAGCGTGGCCCCTGCTTCAGCGAACACTGAAGCTTTCTTT
TRBV27	-	-	TRBJ2-7	CASTPGGFILSSYEQYF	TGTGCCAGCACCCCCGGAGGCTTCATCCTGAGCTCCTACGAGCAGTACTTC
TRBV6-5	-	TRBD1	TRBJ1-1	CASSYSTGVNTEAFF	TGTGCCAGCAGTTACTCGACAGGGGTGAACACTGAAGCTTTCTTT
TRBV29-1	-	TRBD1	TRBJ1-2	CSVLGTGAYGYTF	TGCAGCGTTCTCGGGACAGGGGCCTATGGCTACACCTTC
TRBV4-2	-	TRBD1	TRBJ1-5	CASSQAHGQGANQPQHF	TGTGCCAGCAGCCAGGCTCATGGACAGGGGGCGAATCAGCCCCAGCATTTT
TRBV12-3/TRBV12-4	-	-	TRBJ1-2	CASRPDLGGYTF	TGTGCCAGCAGACCTGACTTGGGAGGCTACACCTTC
TRBV20-1	-	-	TRBJ1-1	CSATSTEAFF	TGCAGTGCTACAAGCACTGAAGCTTTCTTT
TRBV7-2	-	TRBD2	TRBJ2-7	CASSSNLLAGLSYEQYF	TGTGCCAGCAGCTCCAACCTACTAGCGGGGCTCTCCTACGAGCAGTACTTC
TRBV7-9	-	-	TRBJ1-6	CASSFRGPGDSPLHF	TGTGCCAGCAGCTTTCGAGGGCCTGGAGATTCACCCCTCCACTTT